This T cell receptor beta chain was recovered during a study of blood T cell repertoires in COVID-19. V was shortened by 3 bases and J by 8 bases, with 9 bases between the two germline ends. The germline CDR1 and CDR2 sequences are SGHTA and FQGTGA. The CDR3 spans 12 residues. Measured with immunoSEQ multiplex PCR; TCRdb has only the in-frame clones, and not every one. Here the sample spans about 310,000 clones, 87% being singletons. This clonotype was obtained from a man aged 18 to 29 with active or convalescent COVID-19. The chain employs TRBV7-3 and TRBJ2-3; D is uncertain. Sequencing was carried out using peripheral blood. As DNA, the CDR3 is TGTGCCAGCAGCTTTTTCCCGGGTACGCAGTATTTT. Protein product: CASSFFPGTQYF. Combining the CDR3 with reference TRBV7-3 and TRBJ2-3 gives the whole variable domain GAGVSQTPSNKVTEKGKYVELRCDPISGHTALYWYRQSLGQGPEFLIYFQGTGAADDSGLPNDRFFAVRPEGSVSTLKIQRTERGDSAVYLCASSFFPGTQYFGPGTRLTVL.